This T cell receptor (beta chain) derives from a study of cytomegalovirus exposure and HLA in healthy donors. Study details: Unique TCRs numbering roughly 85 million, obtained from HLA-typed donors, made up an early data release.

With 60 Vbeta and 13 Jbeta primers, the PCR was carried out. Repertoires were generated with immunoSEQ multiplex PCR, while TCRdb's copy carries only in-frame clones and drops some. The sample yields around 150,000 clones, roughly 80% seen once. CDR1 is SGHTA, CDR2 FQGTGA, per germline. With 5 bases clipped from V and 6 bases from J, the junction kept 9 bases outside the gene matches. The CDR3 extends over 15 amino acids. This clone was picked up a small number of times. Its antigen is not known. Findings and limits, study-wide: Later analysis identified a missense DCLRE1C variant that was linked to TCR beta V- and J-gene trimming. An Asian-associated ancestry cluster reportedly showed fewer N-insertions than the approximately 650-donor mean in a later analysis.

This clonotype originated in a female donor in good health and CMV-seronegative. Sequences were obtained from PBMCs. The rearrangement uses TRBV7-3 and TRBJ2-2; 7 nucleotides match TRBD2. The CDR3 here is CASSLNGRESGELFF. The CDR3 coding sequence is TGTGCCAGCAGCCTAAACGGGCGGGAGTCCGGGGAGCTGTTTTTT. The full variable domain, in which reference TRBV7-3 and TRBJ2-2 provide the parts outside the CDR3, is GAGVSQTPSNKVTEKGKYVELRCDPISGHTALYWYRQSLGQGPEFLIYFQGTGAADDSGLPNDRFFAVRPEGSVSTLKIQRTERGDSAVYLCASSLNGRESGELFFGEGSRLTVL.